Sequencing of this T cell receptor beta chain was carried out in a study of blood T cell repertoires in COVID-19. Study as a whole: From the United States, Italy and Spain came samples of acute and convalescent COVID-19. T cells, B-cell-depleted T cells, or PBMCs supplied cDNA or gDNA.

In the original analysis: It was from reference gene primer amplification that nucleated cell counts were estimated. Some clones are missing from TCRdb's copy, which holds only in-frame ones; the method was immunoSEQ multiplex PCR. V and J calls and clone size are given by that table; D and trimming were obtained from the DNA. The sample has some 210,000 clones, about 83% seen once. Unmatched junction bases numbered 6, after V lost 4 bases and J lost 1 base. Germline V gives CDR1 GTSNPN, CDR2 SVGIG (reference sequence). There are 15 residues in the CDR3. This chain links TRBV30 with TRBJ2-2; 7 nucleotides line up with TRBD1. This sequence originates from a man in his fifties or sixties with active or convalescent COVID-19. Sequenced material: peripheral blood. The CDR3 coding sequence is TGTGCCTGGAACCGGGACAGCGTGAACACCGGGGAGCTGTTTTTT. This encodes CAWNRDSVNTGELFF.